Following are 15 T cell receptor beta chains from one sample sequenced in a study of cytomegalovirus exposure and HLA in healthy donors. Primers included in the PCR were 60 Vbeta and 13 Jbeta primers. Clones were read by immunoSEQ multiplex PCR, and TCRdb kept only the in-frame ones, dropping some. The sample table includes roughly 110,000 clones. Sequencing was done on a sample of PBMCs. These receptors came from a man aged 30-40 years in good health and CMV-seronegative.

The chain combines TRBV6-4 with TRBJ1-2; 8 bases fit TRBD1. The CDR3 runs to 15 residues. After removal of 0 bases from V and 5 bases from J, the junction contained 5 bases not matched to a gene. In germline, CDR1 is MRHNA, CDR2 SNTAGT. CDR3 in amino acids: CASSDSGDRRYGYTF. The CDR3 DNA is TGTGCCAGCAGTGACTCCGGGGACAGGAGATATGGCTACACCTTC.

The chain has TRBV29-1 and TRBJ1-1; D gene uncertain. The germline V gene has CDR1 SQVTM and CDR2 ANQGSEA. V dropped 3 bases and J dropped 0 bases, with 11 bases sitting between them. The CDR3 covers 14 residues. CDR3 nucleotides: TGCAGCGTTGATAGGAGAAACCTGAACACTGAAGCTTTCTTT. Protein: CSVDRRNLNTEAFF.

The gene calls are TRBV30 and TRBJ2-7; tentatively, D is TRBD2 (6 bases). Germline V gives CDR1 GTSNPN, CDR2 SVGIG (reference sequence). V was trimmed by 5 bases and J by 5 bases, leaving 16 bases between them. The CDR3 has 13 residues. This CDR3 reads CAWLGRLGDEQYF. The CDR3 DNA is TGTGCCTGGCTCGGGAGATTGGGGGACGAGCAGTACTTC. Based on the CDR3 plus reference TRBV30 and TRBJ2-7, the full variable domain is SQTIHQWPATLVQPVGSPLSLECTVEGTSNPNLYWYRQAAGRGLQLLFYSVGIGQISSEVPQNLSASRPQDRQFILSSKKLLLSDSGFYLCAWLGRLGDEQYFGPGTRLTVT.

This chain links TRBV5-4 with TRBJ1-6, with 12 bases aligning to TRBD1. Per germline, CDR1 SGHNT and CDR2 YYREEE (reference sequence). The ends lost 5 bases at V and 7 bases at J; junction bases unmatched: 7. The CDR3 covers 16 residues. The CDR3: CASSSPGTGGNSPLHF. The CDR3 DNA sequence: TGTGCCAGCAGTTCTCCCGGGACAGGGGGCAATTCACCCCTCCACTTT.

The chain combines TRBV6-5 with TRBJ2-7, with D maybe TRBD2 (6 bases). V shed 6 bases and J shed 6 bases, with 21 bases lying between them. The CDR3 loop spans 15 amino acids. Germline V gives CDR1 MNHEY, CDR2 SVGAGI. CDR3 DNA: TGTGCCAGCAGCTCCACCACCTCCGGAGGGGCCGAGCAGTACTTC. Its translation: CASSSTTSGGAEQYF.

The chain recombines TRBV7-9 with TRBJ1-2, with a possible D match to TRBD1 (6 bases). Germline values: CDR1 SEHNR, CDR2 FQNEAQ (reference sequence). The CDR3 sequence is 15 residues long. With 5 bases removed from V and 4 bases from J, the gap between germline ends came to 17 bases. CDR3 DNA: TGTGCCAGCAGCCCTCAGATGACAGGAGTCTATGGCTACACCTTC. Translating it yields CASSPQMTGVYGYTF.

The gene calls are TRBV2 and TRBJ2-7; 9 nucleotides align to TRBD1. Germline-derived CDR1 and CDR2 are SNHLY and FYNNEI. The CDR3 sequence is 15 residues long. J gave up 4 bases and V 3 bases, and 7 bases lay outside the gene matches. The CDR3 nucleotides read TGTGCCAGCAGTGACCTACAGGGGGCGCAGTACGAGCAGTACTTC. Its translation is CASSDLQGAQYEQYF.

The CDR3 sequence is CASSSTGGVPDTQYF. CDR3 DNA: TGTGCCAGCAGCTCTACAGGGGGTGTGCCAGATACGCAGTATTTT. This rearrangement joins TRBV5-4 to TRBJ2-3, with TRBD1 matching 8 bases. This CDR3 has 15 residues. The germline V gene encodes CDR1 SGHNT and CDR2 YYREEE (reference sequence). The V segment lost 3 bases and the J segment 4 bases; nucleotides outside the gene matches: 7.

Concerning this clone: At one end the junction does not follow the germline gene, possibly because of a read error. This chain connects TRBV5-1 to TRBJ1-4, with D perhaps matching TRBD1 (5 bases). Looked up from germline, CDR1 is SGHRS and CDR2 is YFSETQ. The CDR3 covers 16 residues. CDR3 sequence reads: CASSLGVSTRGEKLFF. The CDR3 nucleotides are TGCGCCAGCAGTTTGGGGGTATCTACCCGGGGAGAAAAACTGTTTTTT.

The chain uses TRBV7-9 and TRBJ2-1; 8 positions match TRBD1. The length of the CDR3 is 17 residues. Germline V gene data show CDR1 as SEHNR and CDR2 as FQNEAQ (reference sequence). The J segment lost 8 bases and the V segment lost 6 bases, leaving 18 bases of the junction unmatched. The DNA for the CDR3 is TGTGCCAGCAGTTATGGACAGGGCTTTGGGCCCTCAGATGAGCAGTTCTTC. Its translation is CASSYGQGFGPSDEQFF.

The chain links TRBV5-4 to TRBJ2-5; 15 bases line up with TRBD2. CDR1 is SGHNT and CDR2 is YYREEE in the germline V gene (reference sequence). This CDR3 is built from 16 residues. J was trimmed by 2 bases and V by 3 bases; bases with no gene match: 2. In DNA, the CDR3 is TGTGCCAGCAGCTCAGGACTAGCGGGGGGGCAAGAGACCCAGTACTTC. Translation: CASSSGLAGGQETQYF.

CDR3 DNA: TGTGCCAGCAGCTCCAAGACTAGCGGAAGCACAGATACGCAGTATTTT. Translating it yields CASSSKTSGSTDTQYF. The chain links TRBV5-4 to TRBJ2-3; 9 nucleotides match TRBD2. J lost 0 bases, V lost 3 bases, and 5 bases had no gene match. The V gene's germline CDR1 is SGHNT and CDR2 YYREEE (reference sequence). There are 16 residues in the CDR3.

V gene TRBV5-1 combines with J gene TRBJ2-7; 14 bases match TRBD2. The CDR3 spans 17 residues. Germline V gene data show CDR1 as SGHRS and CDR2 as YFSETQ. With 5 bases clipped from V and 1 base from J, the junction kept 8 bases outside the gene matches. In nucleotides, the CDR3 is TGCGCCAGCAGTCCCGGGACTAGCGGGGGCCCTTCCTACGAGCAGTACTTC. It is translated as CASSPGTSGGPSYEQYF. The complete variable domain, with remaining parts taken from reference TRBV5-1 and TRBJ2-7, reads KAGVTQTPRYLIKTRGQQVTLSCSPISGHRSVSWYQQTPGQGLQFLFEYFSETQRNKGNFPGRFSGRQFSNSRSEMNVSTLELGDSALYLCASSPGTSGGPSYEQYFGPGTRLTVT.

This chain joins TRBV5-8 and TRBJ2-7; a weak D match, TRBD2 (5 bases). Germline values: CDR1 SGHTS, CDR2 YDEGEE. Trimming shortened V by 0 bases and J by 1 base, and 17 bases separated the two germline ends. The CDR3 length is 17 residues. The CDR3 bases are TGTGCCAGCAGCTTGGGCGAGGAGGCCCTCCCTTCCTACGAGCAGTACTTC. It encodes CASSLGEEALPSYEQYF.

The V call is TRBV6-5, the J call TRBJ2-5; perhaps TRBD1 as D (6 bases). The V and J ends lost 5 bases and 0 bases respectively, with 10 bases between them. Germline V lookup: CDR1 MNHEY, CDR2 SVGAGI. This CDR3 contains 14 residues. For the CDR3, the DNA is TGTGCCAGCAGTACTACAGGGTACCAAGAGACCCAGTACTTC. Protein product: CASSTTGYQETQYF.